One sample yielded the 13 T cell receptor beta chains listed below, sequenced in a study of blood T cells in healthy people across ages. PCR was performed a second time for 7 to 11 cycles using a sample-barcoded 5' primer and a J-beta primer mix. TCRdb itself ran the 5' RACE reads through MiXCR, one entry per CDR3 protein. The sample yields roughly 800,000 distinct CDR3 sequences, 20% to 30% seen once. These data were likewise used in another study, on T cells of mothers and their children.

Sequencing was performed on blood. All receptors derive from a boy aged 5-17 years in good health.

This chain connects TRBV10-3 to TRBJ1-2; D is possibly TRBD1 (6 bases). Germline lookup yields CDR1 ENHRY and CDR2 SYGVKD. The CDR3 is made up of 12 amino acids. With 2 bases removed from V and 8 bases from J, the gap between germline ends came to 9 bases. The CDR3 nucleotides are TGTGCCATCAGTGAGCCACAGGGAGGCTACACCTTC. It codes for CAISEPQGGYTF.

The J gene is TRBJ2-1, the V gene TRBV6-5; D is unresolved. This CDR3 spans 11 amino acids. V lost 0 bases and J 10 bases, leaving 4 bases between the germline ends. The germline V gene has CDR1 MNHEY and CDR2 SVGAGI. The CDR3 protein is CASSYSAEQFF. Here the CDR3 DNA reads TGTGCCAGCAGTTACTCGGCAGAGCAGTTCTTC.

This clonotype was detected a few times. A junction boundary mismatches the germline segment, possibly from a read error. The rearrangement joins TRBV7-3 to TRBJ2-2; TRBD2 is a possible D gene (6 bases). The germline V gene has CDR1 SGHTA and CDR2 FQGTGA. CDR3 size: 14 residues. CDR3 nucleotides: TGTGTCAGCAGCTCGGGGGTAGGAACCGGGGAGCTGTTTTTT. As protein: CVSSSGVGTGELFF.

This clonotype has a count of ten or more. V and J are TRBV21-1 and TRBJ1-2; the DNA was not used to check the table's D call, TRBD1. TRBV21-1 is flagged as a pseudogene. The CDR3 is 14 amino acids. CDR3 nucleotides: TGTGCCAGCAGCGGGAACAGGGGCAACTATGGCTACACCTTC. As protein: CASSGNRGNYGYTF.

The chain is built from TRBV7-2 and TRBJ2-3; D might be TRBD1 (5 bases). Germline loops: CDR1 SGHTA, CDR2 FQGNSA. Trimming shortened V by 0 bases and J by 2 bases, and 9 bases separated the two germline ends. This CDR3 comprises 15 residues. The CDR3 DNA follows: TGTGCCAGCAGCTTAGCGGGGCTTGCCACAGATACGCAGTATTTT. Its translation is CASSLAGLATDTQYF.

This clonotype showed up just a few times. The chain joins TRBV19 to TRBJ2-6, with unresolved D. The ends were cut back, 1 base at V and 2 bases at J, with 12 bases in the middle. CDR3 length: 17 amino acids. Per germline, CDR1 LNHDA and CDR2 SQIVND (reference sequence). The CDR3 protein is CASSIVGVEAGANVLTF. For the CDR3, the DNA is TGTGCCAGTAGTATAGTAGGAGTTGAAGCTGGGGCCAACGTCCTGACTTTC.

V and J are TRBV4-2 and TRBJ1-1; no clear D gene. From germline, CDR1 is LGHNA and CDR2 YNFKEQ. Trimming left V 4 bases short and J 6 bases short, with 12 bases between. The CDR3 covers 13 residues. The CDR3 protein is CASSPLDKAEAFF. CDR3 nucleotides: TGTGCCAGCAGCCCCTTGGATAAGGCTGAAGCTTTCTTT.

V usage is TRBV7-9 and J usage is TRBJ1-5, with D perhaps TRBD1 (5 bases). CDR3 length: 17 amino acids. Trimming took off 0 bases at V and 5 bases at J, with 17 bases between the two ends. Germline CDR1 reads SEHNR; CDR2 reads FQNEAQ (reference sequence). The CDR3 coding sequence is TGTGCCAGCAGCTTAGCCCGGGGAGAACAGACAGATCAGCCCCAGCATTTT. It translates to CASSLARGEQTDQPQHF.

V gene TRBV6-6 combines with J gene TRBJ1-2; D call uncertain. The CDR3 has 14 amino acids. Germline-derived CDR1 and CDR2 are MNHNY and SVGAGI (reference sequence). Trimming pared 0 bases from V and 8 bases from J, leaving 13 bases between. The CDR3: CASSYSGDLRGYTF. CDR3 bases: TGTGCCAGCAGTTACTCGGGCGACCTGAGAGGCTACACCTTC.

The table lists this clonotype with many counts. The CDR3 bases are TGCGCCAGCAGCTGGGACAGGAGCTCCTACGAGCAGTACTTC. Its translation: CASSWDRSSYEQYF. The genes are TRBV5-1 and TRBJ2-7, with 8 bases that match TRBD1. V shed 3 bases and J 0 bases; nucleotides not matched to a gene: 2. Germline V CDR1 and CDR2: SGHRS, YFSETQ. This CDR3 comprises 14 residues. The variable domain in full, with the rest retrieved from reference TRBV5-1 and TRBJ2-7, is KAGVTQTPRYLIKTRGQQVTLSCSPISGHRSVSWYQQTPGQGLQFLFEYFSETQRNKGNFPGRFSGRQFSNSRSEMNVSTLELGDSALYLCASSWDRSSYEQYFGPGTRLTVT.

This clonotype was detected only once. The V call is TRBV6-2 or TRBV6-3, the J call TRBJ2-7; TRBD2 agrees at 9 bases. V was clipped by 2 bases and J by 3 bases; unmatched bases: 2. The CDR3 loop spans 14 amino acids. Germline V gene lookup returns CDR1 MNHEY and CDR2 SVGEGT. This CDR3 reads CASSYSGRNYEQYF. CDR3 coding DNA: TGTGCCAGCAGTTACAGCGGGAGGAACTACGAGCAGTACTTC.

The CDR3 nucleotides are TGCAGTGCTAGTGAACAGGGGGCTGGTGAAAAACTGTTTTTT. Amino acid sequence: CSASEQGAGEKLFF. This chain connects TRBV20-1 to TRBJ1-4; 9 positions agree with TRBD1. CDR3 length: 14 residues. V dropped 3 bases and J dropped 7; count of bases not matched to a gene: 6. Germline values: CDR1 DFQATT, CDR2 SNEGSKA (reference sequence).

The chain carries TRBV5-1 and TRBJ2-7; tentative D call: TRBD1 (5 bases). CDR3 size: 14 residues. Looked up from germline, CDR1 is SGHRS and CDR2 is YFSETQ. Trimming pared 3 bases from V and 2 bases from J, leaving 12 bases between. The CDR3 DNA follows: TGCGCCAGCAGCTCGGACATTATACCCTACGAGCAGTACTTC. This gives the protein CASSSDIIPYEQYF.